Sequencing of this TCR beta chain was carried out in a study of blood T cell repertoires in COVID-19. Measured with immunoSEQ multiplex PCR; TCRdb has only the in-frame clones, and not every one. The sample has approximately 230,000 clones, about 80% seen once. The CDR3 sequence is 14 residues long. Per the germline V gene, CDR1 is LGHNT and CDR2 is FRNRAP. The V end lost 2 bases, the J end lost 4 bases, and 8 bases lay between the germline ends. The sequenced material came from peripheral blood. The chain combines TRBV12-5 with TRBJ1-4; D is undetermined. The clonotype comes from a man of 80 years or more with acute or convalescent COVID-19. The CDR3 region has the DNA TGTGCTAGTGGTTTGAGGCGGGTTAATGAAAAACTGTTTTTT. Residues: CASGLRRVNEKLFF.